A single sample is the source of the 24 T cell receptor beta chains below, sequenced in a study of T-cell memory formation after mild COVID-19. MiXCR, applied by TCRdb to the 5' RACE reads, yields one record per CDR3 protein. This sample has around 390,000 distinct CDR3 sequences, with roughly 15% found just once. The sequencing input was PBMCs or a T cell subset sorted from them (not recorded which). The receptors originated from a man younger than 35 who had mild COVID-19 (a few samples of this study predate the infection). Cell type and time point are not known.

This chain joins TRBV4-1 and TRBJ2-3, with 13 bases fitting TRBD2. Per the germline V gene, CDR1 is MGHRA and CDR2 is YSYEKL. The CDR3 totals 16 residues. Trimming at V came to 4 bases and at J to 6 bases, leaving 7 bases not matched to a gene. CDR3 region: CASSPKLAGGPDTQYF. CDR3 nucleotides: TGCGCCAGCAGCCCGAAACTAGCGGGGGGGCCGGATACGCAGTATTTT.

The CDR3 sequence is CASSFGRKNTGELFF. CDR3 DNA: TGTGCCAGCAGCTTCGGACGGAAGAACACCGGGGAGCTGTTTTTT. The chain carries TRBV7-9 and TRBJ2-2; D remains unclear. With 3 bases removed from V and 1 base from J, the gap between germline ends came to 9 bases. Germline values: CDR1 SEHNR, CDR2 FQNEAQ (reference sequence). This CDR3 has 15 residues. Together with reference TRBV7-9 and TRBJ2-2, the CDR3 gives the full variable domain: DTGVSQNPRHKITKRGQNVTFRCDPISEHNRLYWYRQTLGQGPEFLTYFQNEAQLEKSRLLSDRFSAERPKGSFSTLEIQRTEQGDSAMYLCASSFGRKNTGELFFGEGSRLTVL.

The table lists this clonotype with many counts. CDR3 residues: CASSLEGSGTEAFF. The CDR3 nucleotides read TGTGCCAGCAGCTTAGAAGGGTCTGGCACTGAAGCTTTCTTT. The chain employs TRBV7-9 and TRBJ1-1, with D unresolved. Germline V gene sequence: CDR1 SEHNR, CDR2 FQNEAQ (reference sequence). Trimming stripped 1 base from V and 4 bases from J, with 10 bases between. This CDR3 comprises 14 residues. Full variable domain (outside the CDR3, taken from reference TRBV7-9 and TRBJ1-1): DTGVSQNPRHKITKRGQNVTFRCDPISEHNRLYWYRQTLGQGPEFLTYFQNEAQLEKSRLLSDRFSAERPKGSFSTLEIQRTEQGDSAMYLCASSLEGSGTEAFFGQGTRLTVV.

Only a few counts were recorded for this clonotype. The rearrangement joins TRBV7-9 to TRBJ1-4; D remains unclear. The V and J ends lost 2 bases and 7 bases respectively, with 11 bases between them. Germline V gene lookup returns CDR1 SEHNR and CDR2 FQNEAQ (reference sequence). The CDR3 sequence is 14 residues long. CDR3 loop: CASSLRGWSEKLFF. As DNA, the CDR3 is TGTGCCAGCAGCTTACGGGGTTGGAGTGAAAAACTGTTTTTT.

This clonotype came up many times. The rearrangement joins TRBV7-9 to TRBJ2-2; D may be TRBD1 or TRBD2 (5 bases each). The germline V gene has CDR1 SEHNR and CDR2 FQNEAQ (reference sequence). The CDR3 extends over 14 amino acids. The V and J ends lost 5 bases and 5 bases respectively, with 12 bases between them. CDR3 DNA: TGTGCCAGCAGCATTGGGACGCTGACCGGGGAGCTGTTTTTT. As protein: CASSIGTLTGELFF.

The chain has TRBV6-2 or TRBV6-3 and TRBJ2-7; tentatively, D is TRBD1 (5 bases). Germline-derived CDR1 and CDR2 are MNHEY and SVGEGT. CDR3 size: 15 residues. V was pared by 6 bases and J by 0 bases, with 15 bases between. The CDR3 region has the DNA TGTGCCAGCAGGGAGCAGGGTTCGATCTCCTACGAGCAGTACTTC. Protein: CASREQGSISYEQYF.

This clonotype turned up a few times. The chain has TRBV5-1 and TRBJ1-6, with D perhaps matching TRBD1 (5 bases). Trimming stripped 4 bases from V and 4 bases from J, with 21 bases between. Per germline, CDR1 SGHRS and CDR2 YFSETQ. The CDR3 covers 18 residues. This chain's CDR3 is CASSPGMGPPGYNSPLHF. CDR3 sequence (DNA): TGCGCCAGCAGCCCTGGAATGGGACCCCCGGGGTATAATTCACCCCTCCACTTT.

This clonotype has only a few counts. The rearrangement uses TRBV4-1 and TRBJ2-1; D is unclear. Germline V gives CDR1 MGHRA, CDR2 YSYEKL. The CDR3 runs to 16 residues. The V and J ends lost 0 bases and 0 bases respectively, with 9 bases between them. The CDR3 reads CASSQDIISSYNEQFF. In DNA form, the CDR3 reads TGCGCCAGCAGCCAAGATATTATTAGCTCCTACAATGAGCAGTTCTTC.

The genes are TRBV29-1 and TRBJ1-1; TRBD1 matches at 7 bases. V was pared by 4 bases and J by 5 bases, with 7 bases of the junction left unmatched. This CDR3 is 13 amino acids long. Germline assignment: CDR1 SQVTM and CDR2 ANQGSEA. As DNA, the CDR3 is TGCAGCGTTGCACGAAGGGGGCGAACTGAAGCTTTCTTT. Translation: CSVARRGRTEAFF.

This clonotype was recorded a few times. The rearrangement uses TRBV3-1 and TRBJ1-1, with D possibly being TRBD1 (5 bases). The CDR3 spans 14 residues. From germline, CDR1 is LGHDT and CDR2 YNNKEL (reference sequence). V was shortened by 1 base and J by 10 bases, with 16 bases between the two germline ends. In DNA, the CDR3 is TGTGCCAGCAGCCAAGTGCCCTTGGGGGGGAGAGCTTTCTTT. It is translated as CASSQVPLGGRAFF.

This chain uses TRBV12-3 or TRBV12-4 with TRBJ1-1; D may be TRBD1 (6 bases). This CDR3 is 16 amino acids long. V lost 3 bases, J lost 2 bases, and 16 bases lay in between. DNA for the CDR3: TGTGCCAGCAGTTTTGGGAGGAGGGGGTTAAACACTGAAGCTTTCTTT. It translates to CASSFGRRGLNTEAFF.

This clonotype was found a few times. The V call is TRBV6-5, the J call TRBJ2-7; possibly TRBD2 for D (6 bases). Germline V lookup: CDR1 MNHEY, CDR2 SVGAGI. This CDR3 has 16 amino acids. With 0 bases removed from V and 0 bases from J, the gap between germline ends came to 12 bases. The CDR3 region has the DNA TGTGCCAGCAGTTACTCAATCGGCGGGGCCTCCTACGAGCAGTACTTC. It encodes CASSYSIGGASYEQYF.

The sample holds a few counts of this clonotype. The chain links TRBV5-1 to TRBJ2-3, with TRBD2 identical over 7 bases. Trimming removed 8 bases from V and 6 bases from J; junction bases left unmatched: 6. CDR3 length: 12 residues. CDR1 is SGHRS, CDR2 YFSETQ, per germline. The CDR3 DNA sequence: TGCGCCAGTAAACGGGGGGAGGATACGCAGTATTTT. Translation gives CASKRGEDTQYF.

This clonotype came up a few times. The chain uses TRBV7-9 and TRBJ2-3; no reliable D call. The CDR3 covers 12 residues. Germline assignment: CDR1 SEHNR and CDR2 FQNEAQ (reference sequence). The ends were cut back, 7 bases at V and 6 bases at J, with 11 bases in the middle. The CDR3 reads CASNDLGDTQYF. The CDR3 coding sequence is TGTGCCAGCAACGATTTAGGGGATACGCAGTATTTT. Looking up the rest from reference TRBV7-9 and TRBJ2-3 gives the full variable domain: DTGVSQNPRHKITKRGQNVTFRCDPISEHNRLYWYRQTLGQGPEFLTYFQNEAQLEKSRLLSDRFSAERPKGSFSTLEIQRTEQGDSAMYLCASNDLGDTQYFGPGTRLTVL.

This clonotype was observed a handful of times. The chain links TRBV5-1 to TRBJ2-4; no reliable D call. This CDR3 has 16 amino acids. Per the germline V gene, CDR1 is SGHRS and CDR2 is YFSETQ. Trimming cost V 0 bases and J 0 bases, with 10 bases left between them. As DNA, the CDR3 is TGCGCCAGCAGCTTGGGCCAGAACTTAGCCAAAAACATTCAGTACTTC. The encoded protein is CASSLGQNLAKNIQYF.

The J gene is TRBJ2-7, the V gene TRBV7-2; TRBD1 matches at 8 bases. V shed 3 bases and J 2 bases; nucleotides not matched to a gene: 6. Germline CDR1 reads SGHTA; CDR2 reads FQGNSA. The CDR3 totals 15 residues. CDR3 protein: CASSLGTGTPYEQYV. The CDR3 nucleotides are TGTGCCAGCAGCTTGGGGACAGGAACTCCCTACGAGCAGTACGTC.

V usage is TRBV20-1 and J usage is TRBJ2-3, with 10 bases aligning to TRBD1. The CDR3 covers 16 residues. V was clipped by 3 bases and J by 0 bases; unmatched bases: 6. The germline gives CDR1 DFQATT, CDR2 SNEGSKA (reference sequence). The CDR3 bases are TGCAGTGCTAGTCGCCGACAGGGGGCCAGCACAGATACGCAGTATTTT. It specifies CSASRRQGASTDTQYF.

A few counts support this clonotype. The J gene is TRBJ2-7, the V gene TRBV24-1; 9 nucleotides agree with TRBD1. The CDR3 covers 10 residues. Germline CDR1 is KGHDR and CDR2 is SFDVKD. CDR3 sequence (DNA): TGTCCGACAGGGGGATACGAGCAGTACTTC. Its translation is CPTGGYEQYF.

The CDR3 nucleotides are TGTGCCAGCAGCTGGGGGACGGTTAATGAGCAGTTCTTC. Translating gives CASSWGTVNEQFF. V gene TRBV12-3 or TRBV12-4 combines with J gene TRBJ2-1, with D tentatively TRBD1 or TRBD2 (5 bases each). This CDR3 is built from 13 residues. V was clipped by 6 bases and J by 7 bases, with 13 bases between them.

This clonotype showed up just a few times. CDR3 bases: TGTGCCAGCAACGGGAGCTCCTATAATTCACCCCTCCACTTT. Its translation is CASNGSSYNSPLHF. The chain joins TRBV9 to TRBJ1-6; D unclear. Deletions cut 6 bases from V and 0 bases from J, with 7 bases between. The germline V gene has CDR1 SGDLS and CDR2 YYNGEE. The CDR3 is 14 amino acids. Full variable domain (rest looked up from reference TRBV9 and TRBJ1-6): DSGVTQTPKHLITATGQRVTLRCSPRSGDLSVYWYQQSLDQGLQFLIQYYNGEERAKGNILERFSAQQFPDLHSELNLSSLELGDSALYFCASNGSSYNSPLHFGNGTRLTVT.

The rearrangement uses TRBV3-1 and TRBJ2-5; no firm D call. Trimming shortened V by 0 bases and J by 3 bases, and 11 bases separated the two germline ends. This CDR3 has 15 residues. CDR1 LGHDT and CDR2 YNNKEL come from the germline V gene (reference sequence). CDR3 loop: CASSQEGKPEETQYF. In nucleotides, the CDR3 is TGTGCCAGCAGCCAAGAAGGTAAACCTGAAGAGACCCAGTACTTC.

The chain links TRBV5-1 to TRBJ2-1, with a tentative D call TRBD2 (6 bases). The V gene's germline CDR1 is SGHRS and CDR2 YFSETQ. V was pared by 0 bases and J by 4 bases, with 11 bases between. The CDR3 runs to 15 residues. CDR3 in amino acids: CASSLAGEEYNEQFF. CDR3 nucleotide sequence: TGCGCCAGCAGCTTGGCGGGGGAGGAATACAATGAGCAGTTCTTC.

The V gene is TRBV19, the J gene TRBJ1-5; 10 bases match TRBD1. The germline V gene has CDR1 LNHDA and CDR2 SQIVND (reference sequence). V lost 8 bases, J lost 7 bases, and 8 bases stayed unmatched. This CDR3 comprises 14 residues. The CDR3 sequence: CASSTGGLDQPQHF. The CDR3 DNA sequence: TGTGCCAGTTCGACAGGGGGCTTAGACCAGCCCCAGCATTTT.

V usage is TRBV20-1 and J usage is TRBJ2-3; D might be TRBD1 (5 bases). V gave up 5 bases and J gave up 1 base, with 13 bases separating them. Germline CDR1 and CDR2: DFQATT and SNEGSKA (reference sequence). The CDR3 contains 14 residues. CDR3 DNA sequence: TGCAGTGCTGCCCGGACAATTGGCACAGATACGCAGTATTTT. It is translated as CSAARTIGTDTQYF.